What follows describes a single T cell receptor beta chain. Its antigen is as yet unknown. The data are from a study of regulatory T cells in long-lasting Graves disease. Whole-study results and caveats: Persistent patients shared 2,500 to 3,000 public clonotypes among themselves. Newly diagnosed patients shared fewer, at about a thousand. Persistent Graves' cases showed lower TCR diversity than newly diagnosed cases.

Noted time point: newly diagnosed GD, antithyroid drugs for less than 3 months. The TCR library was made from RNA extracted from PBMCs. Investigators prepared the TCR beta libraries by applying iRepertoire HTBI primers and Arm-PCR of CDR3 regions. TCRdb reanalysed the multiplex PCR reads using MiXCR and keeps one entry per CDR3 protein. The top ten clones hold approximately 35% of a sample with hundreds of thousands of distinct CDR3 sequences, over 15% of them seen once. The sample in question was peripheral blood mononuclear cells (PBMCs), obtained at new diagnosis, from a patient treated with antithyroid drugs. The TCR comes from a female donor with Graves disease.

The CDR3 DNA follows: TGTGCCACCGCACAAAACACAGATACGCAGTATTTT. Its protein product is CATAQNTDTQYF. The V gene is TRBV19, the J gene TRBJ2-3, with D unclear. Germline V lookup: CDR1 LNHDA, CDR2 SQIVND (reference sequence). The V gene lost 10 bases and the J gene lost 2 bases, with 10 bases spanning the gap. This CDR3 is 12 amino acids long.